The next 26 T cell receptor beta chains were all read from a single sample in a study of T cell repertoires in cytomegalovirus infection. Antigens for these TCRs are unknown. TCRdb re-called the reads through MiXCR, storing one row per CDR3 protein. This sample has over 40,000 distinct CDR3 sequences; around 21% occur once, and the top ten carry around half. The input for sequencing was CD8+ T cells from cultured PBMCs, taken from culture after CMV antigen stimulation. The receptors come from a human donor in good health (CMV status not recorded). Some clones in this sample may be carry-over from other donors' samples.

This clonotype showed up many times. V gene TRBV7-2 combines with J gene TRBJ1-1; 10 nucleotides agree with TRBD1. J was trimmed by 4 bases and V by 6 bases; bases with no gene match: 5. The CDR3 extends over 14 amino acids. Germline assignment: CDR1 SGHTA and CDR2 FQGNSA. The DNA for the CDR3 is TGTGCCAGCAGGCCGGGACAGGGGAGCACTGAAGCTTTCTTT. Translation gives CASRPGQGSTEAFF.

This clonotype has a handful of counts. The rearrangement uses TRBV11-2 and TRBJ2-3, with TRBD1 matching 7 bases. Unmatched junction bases numbered 11, after V lost 5 bases and J lost 3 bases. This CDR3 has 16 residues. Germline assignment: CDR1 SGHAT and CDR2 FQNNGV. The CDR3 sequence: CASSTLGTERTDTQYF. The CDR3, as DNA: TGTGCCAGCAGCACCTTAGGGACAGAGAGGACAGATACGCAGTATTTT.

CDR3 bases: TGTGCCAGCAGTTTAGCCAGGTACACAGATACGCAGTATTTT. It translates to CASSLARYTDTQYF. The chain uses TRBV27 and TRBJ2-3; D uncertain. V was trimmed by 2 bases and J by 2 bases, leaving 8 bases between them. The CDR3 is 14 amino acids. From germline, CDR1 is MNHEY and CDR2 SMNVEV (reference sequence).

V is TRBV6-1 and J is TRBJ2-1; D gene unclear. The CDR3 is made up of 14 amino acids. Germline-derived CDR1 and CDR2 are MNHNS and SASEGT. Trimming left V 7 bases short and J 0 bases short, with 10 bases between. As DNA, the CDR3 is TGTGCCAGCACCTTATTCAGCTCCTACAATGAGCAGTTCTTC. This gives the protein CASTLFSSYNEQFF.

Concerning this clonotype: A read error may be the cause here, since a much bigger clone is one base away. V and J are TRBV19 and TRBJ1-5; 7 nucleotides agree with TRBD1. The CDR3 has 14 amino acids. Germline V CDR1 and CDR2: LNHDA, SQIVND (reference sequence). The CDR3 nucleotides read TGTGCCAGTAATATAGAGACAGGGAACCAGCCCCAGCATTTT. Amino acids: CASNIETGNQPQHF.

This clonotype was detected many times. The rearrangement uses TRBV7-2 and TRBJ2-1; TRBD1 matches at 7 bases. CDR1 is SGHTA and CDR2 is FQGNSA in the germline V gene. V trimming: 6 bases; J trimming: 0 bases; junction bases outside the gene matches: 8. This CDR3 is 16 amino acids long. The CDR3 loop is CASSSDGTVSYNEQFF. In DNA, the CDR3 is TGTGCCAGCAGTTCAGATGGGACAGTCTCCTACAATGAGCAGTTCTTC.

This clonotype was detected ten times or more. The chain uses TRBV25-1 and TRBJ2-1, with D perhaps TRBD1 or TRBD2 (5 bases each). Germline lookup yields CDR1 MGHDK and CDR2 SYGVNS. The CDR3 length is 15 residues. V lost 4 bases to trimming and J lost 14 bases, with 24 bases between them. The CDR3 loop reads CASSASGLLPMSEFF. In DNA form, the CDR3 reads TGTGCCAGCAGTGCCTCGGGGCTGCTACCTATGAGTGAGTTCTTC.

This clonotype was seen a handful of times. This rearrangement joins TRBV10-3 to TRBJ2-3; 10 nucleotides match TRBD1. This CDR3 has 15 amino acids. V shed 4 bases, J shed 4 bases, and the junction held 5 bases outside the gene matches. Per germline, CDR1 ENHRY and CDR2 SYGVKD. The DNA for the CDR3 is TGTGCCATCAGTGGCGGACAGGGGGTGGCAGATACGCAGTATTTT. This codes for CAISGGQGVADTQYF.

Many counts were recorded for this clonotype. This chain connects TRBV4-3 to TRBJ2-3; D is possibly TRBD1 (6 bases). V lost 6 bases and J lost 0, with 13 bases in between. In germline, CDR1 is LGHNA, CDR2 YSLEER. The CDR3 sequence is 15 residues long. In DNA form, the CDR3 reads TGCGCCAGCAGACCCGGGACACCTAGCACAGATACGCAGTATTTT. Residues: CASRPGTPSTDTQYF.

This clonotype appeared many times. The rearrangement joins TRBV7-6 to TRBJ2-1; D not certain. The CDR3 is 18 residues long. Germline V CDR1 and CDR2: SGHVS, FNYEAQ. Trimming removed 0 bases from V and 4 bases from J, with 19 bases in between. The DNA for the CDR3 is TGTGCCAGCAGCTTAGCGAGTAGCCCCCACGACGTTTACAATGAGCAGTTCTTC. Amino acids: CASSLASSPHDVYNEQFF.

The V gene is TRBV28, the J gene TRBJ2-7; the D gene is possibly TRBD1 (6 bases). CDR1 is MDHEN, CDR2 SYDVKM, per germline. CDR3 length equals 13 residues. Trimming left V 4 bases short and J 4 bases short, with 11 bases between. The chain's CDR3 is CASSSGQGYEQYF. The CDR3 nucleotides are TGTGCCAGCAGTTCGGGGCAGGGGTACGAGCAGTACTTC.

This clonotype was observed at least ten times. The V and J genes are TRBV6-1 and TRBJ2-7; 9 positions agree with TRBD1. The J segment lost 3 bases and the V segment lost 2 bases, leaving 5 bases of the junction unmatched. Germline CDR1 MNHNS, CDR2 SASEGT. The CDR3 length is 15 residues. In nucleotides, the CDR3 is TGTGCCAGCAGTGAAAGGACAGGGGCCAACTACGAGCAGTACTTC. It is translated as CASSERTGANYEQYF.

This chain links TRBV6-2 or TRBV6-3 with TRBJ1-4, with a possible D match to TRBD1 (6 bases). This CDR3 is built from 15 residues. Trimming cost V 3 bases and J 10 bases, with 18 bases left between them. The germline gives CDR1 MNHEY, CDR2 SVGEGT. CDR3 DNA sequence: TGTGCCAGCAGTTATTCGGACAGCATCCGGGGAAAACTGTTTTTT. It encodes CASSYSDSIRGKLFF.

This clonotype has a count of ten or more. The J gene is TRBJ2-1, the V gene TRBV7-9; possibly TRBD2 for D (6 bases). The germline V gene encodes CDR1 SEHNR and CDR2 FQNEAQ (reference sequence). V lost 7 bases and J 4 bases, leaving 20 bases between the germline ends. This CDR3 is built from 16 residues. The CDR3 DNA is TGTGCCAGCAAAATGATACGCACTAGCTTATACAATGAGCAGTTCTTC. Translated, it gives CASKMIRTSLYNEQFF.

This chain joins TRBV9 and TRBJ2-5; either TRBD1 or TRBD2 may supply D (6 bases each). Trimming took 0 bases from V and 4 from J, leaving 13 bases between them. The germline gives CDR1 SGDLS, CDR2 YYNGEE. The CDR3 spans 15 residues. The CDR3 sequence: CASSVVGGGTETQYF. The CDR3 DNA follows: TGTGCCAGCAGCGTAGTAGGAGGGGGGACAGAGACCCAGTACTTC.

V usage is TRBV6-4 and J usage is TRBJ2-1, with D possibly TRBD2 on 6 matching bases. This CDR3 comprises 15 residues. Germline V gene sequence: CDR1 MRHNA, CDR2 SNTAGT. V was shortened by 0 bases and J by 9 bases, with 15 bases between the two germline ends. Written as DNA, the CDR3 is TGTGCCAGCAGTGACTCAACCGCATCCGGGGGTGAGCAGTTCTTC. As protein: CASSDSTASGGEQFF.

This clonotype was observed many times. The chain couples TRBV7-2 to TRBJ1-2; D possibly corresponds to TRBD1 (6 bases). The CDR3 contains 13 residues. Germline V gene data show CDR1 as SGHTA and CDR2 as FQGNSA. The V end lost 5 bases, the J end lost 3 bases, and 10 bases lay between the germline ends. As DNA, the CDR3 is TGTGCCAGCAGCACGGACAGCTACTATGGCTACACCTTC. Translated: CASSTDSYYGYTF.

The chain has TRBV9 and TRBJ1-4, with 7 bases fitting TRBD1. Looked up from germline, CDR1 is SGDLS and CDR2 is YYNGEE. This CDR3 spans 14 amino acids. The V gene end was trimmed by 4 bases and the J gene end by 8 bases; junction bases not matched to a gene: 8. The CDR3 region is CASSPGQVREKLFF. CDR3 nucleotide sequence: TGTGCCAGCAGCCCCGGACAGGTTAGGGAAAAACTGTTTTTT.

This clonotype was seen at least ten times. In DNA, the CDR3 is TGCAGTGCTAGGTTCGTGGGGACCGGGGAGCTGTTTTTT. This translates into CSARFVGTGELFF. The J gene is TRBJ2-2, the V gene TRBV20-1; D gene unclear. The CDR3 is 13 residues long. Trimming stripped 3 bases from V and 5 bases from J, with 10 bases between. Germline assignment: CDR1 DFQATT and CDR2 SNEGSKA (reference sequence).

A few counts support this clonotype. One end of the junction is discordant with germline, which a read error may explain. V is TRBV7-9 and J is TRBJ2-1; the D gene is possibly TRBD2 (5 bases). The CDR3 extends over 13 amino acids. CDR1 SEHNR and CDR2 FQNEAQ come from the germline V gene (reference sequence). The DNA of the CDR3 is TGTGCCAGCAGCTCCCCTAGCACGGATCAATTCCTCTTC. It is translated as CASSSPSTDQFLF.

This clonotype occurred a few times. The V call is TRBV2, the J call TRBJ2-1, with D possibly being TRBD1 or TRBD2 (7 bases each). The germline V gene has CDR1 SNHLY and CDR2 FYNNEI. Trimming shortened V by 7 bases and J by 0 bases, and 22 bases separated the two germline ends. The CDR3 loop spans 18 amino acids. The DNA for the CDR3 is TGTGCCAGCATGGGAGGGGGCTCGGAGGTGAGCTCCTACAATGAGCAGTTCTTC. It specifies CASMGGGSEVSSYNEQFF. The variable domain in full, with the rest retrieved from reference TRBV2 and TRBJ2-1, is EPEVTQTPSHQVTQMGQEVILRCVPISNHLYFYWYRQILGQKVEFLVSFYNNEISEKSEIFDDQFSVERPDGSNFTLKIRSTKLEDSAMYFCASMGGGSEVSSYNEQFFGPGTRLTVL.

V gene TRBV27 combines with J gene TRBJ2-7; 9 nucleotides match TRBD2. Losses at the gene ends were 2 bases for V and 4 bases for J; bases not matched to a gene: 6. The CDR3 contains 15 residues. The germline gives CDR1 MNHEY, CDR2 SMNVEV (reference sequence). CDR3 nucleotides: TGTGCCAGCAGTTTAGGGGCGGGAGGGGGATACGAGCAGTACTTC. As protein: CASSLGAGGGYEQYF.

This clonotype was recorded many times. The CDR3 sequence is CASRWTGSNQPQHF. The DNA of the CDR3 is TGTGCCAGCAGATGGACAGGGAGCAATCAGCCCCAGCATTTT. This sequence joins TRBV28 and TRBJ1-5; TRBD1 agrees at 8 bases. Trimming at V came to 6 bases and at J to 1 base, leaving 2 bases not matched to a gene. CDR1 and CDR2 (germline): MDHEN, SYDVKM. This CDR3 has 14 residues. Full variable domain (missing parts from reference TRBV28 and TRBJ1-5): DVKVTQSSRYLVKRTGEKVFLECVQDMDHENMFWYRQDPGLGLRLIYFSYDVKMKEKGDIPEGYSVSREKKERFSLILESASTNQTSMYLCASRWTGSNQPQHFGDGTRLSIL.

This clonotype showed up just a few times. The chain couples TRBV27 to TRBJ1-1; possible D gene TRBD1, 5 bases. CDR1 MNHEY and CDR2 SMNVEV come from the germline V gene (reference sequence). V gave up 5 bases and J gave up 3 bases, with 16 bases separating them. This CDR3 has 15 residues. Here the CDR3 DNA reads TGTGCCAGCAGTGATCGAGGGGCCCGCCACACTGAAGCTTTCTTT. It codes for CASSDRGARHTEAFF.

The gene calls are TRBV19 and TRBJ2-3, with TRBD1 identical over 7 bases. The CDR3 extends over 16 amino acids. Trimming at V came to 7 bases and at J to 0 bases, leaving 10 bases not matched to a gene. Germline CDR1 reads LNHDA; CDR2 reads SQIVND (reference sequence). CDR3 in amino acids: CASTTGEGGSTDTQYF. CDR3 sequence (DNA): TGTGCCAGTACCACAGGGGAAGGGGGAAGCACAGATACGCAGTATTTT.

This clonotype showed up just a few times. V usage is TRBV5-6 and J usage is TRBJ2-3, with 7 bases aligning to TRBD1. Losses at the gene ends were 0 bases for V and 2 bases for J; bases not matched to a gene: 3. Germline CDR1 reads SGHDT; CDR2 reads YYEEEE. The CDR3 contains 15 residues. The CDR3 region is CASSLGDSYTDTQYF. CDR3 bases: TGTGCCAGCAGCTTGGGGGACAGCTACACAGATACGCAGTATTTT.